The rows below give T cell receptor beta chains drawn from one sample of a study of Graves' ophthalmopathy and Graves' hyperthyroidism. One entry per CDR3 protein results from TCRdb running MiXCR on the multiplex PCR reads. In the table there are around 400,000 distinct CDR3 sequences, roughly 21% of which are singletons. Sample: peripheral blood. The receptors derive from a woman aged 18-29 years with stable Graves' hyperthyroidism. Each CDR3 is given with its conserved first and last residue. Each record gives: clone size, V gene, D gene, J gene, CDR3 DNA, CDR3 protein. The D gene is left open where the match is weak. Only part of the rows carry a size: once, few, many, or a class if the clone is expanded.

many	TRBV10-3	-	TRBJ2-4	TGTGCCATCAGTGCAGGGGACATTCAGTACTTC	CAISAGDIQYF
many	TRBV12-3/TRBV12-4	TRBD2	TRBJ2-7	TGTGCCAGCAGTTTCTCTAGCGGGAGAGGCGAGGCCTACGAGCAGTACTTC	CASSFSSGRGEAYEQYF
-	TRBV6-5	-	TRBJ2-5	TGTGCCAGCAGTTACTCAGGACTCTCCGAAGAGACCCAGTACTTC	CASSYSGLSEETQYF
many	TRBV2	TRBD1	TRBJ2-5	TGTGCCAGCAGATCAACAGGGGGCGCGGAGACCCAGTACTTC	CASRSTGGAETQYF
many	TRBV12-3/TRBV12-4	TRBD1	TRBJ2-6	TGTGCCAGCAGTGGGGACAGGGGAGCTGGGGCCAACGTCCTGACTTTC	CASSGDRGAGANVLTF
many	TRBV28	TRBD1	TRBJ1-1	TGTGCCAGCGTAGGGACAGCGAACACTGAAGCTTTCTTT	CASVGTANTEAFF
few	TRBV4-1	TRBD1	TRBJ2-6	TGCGCCAGCAGCCAATCATTGACAGGGAACTCTGGGGCCAACGTCCTGACTTTC	CASSQSLTGNSGANVLTF
many	TRBV29-1	TRBD2	TRBJ2-7	TGCAGCGTTGGTTTGGTAGCGGGAAGACTAGAGCAGTACTTC	CSVGLVAGRLEQYF
few	TRBV7-3	-	TRBJ1-1	TGTGCCAGCAGCGTATCAGGGGCCACTGAAGCTTTCTTT	CASSVSGATEAFF
many	TRBV27	TRBD2	TRBJ2-3	TGTGCCAGCAGTTTGGGGCTAGCGGAGTTCACAGATACGCAGTATTTT	CASSLGLAEFTDTQYF
many	TRBV7-9	TRBD2	TRBJ2-5	TGTGCCAGCAGCACTAGACTAGCCCTCCAAGAGACCCAGTACTTC	CASSTRLALQETQYF
few	TRBV11-1	TRBD1	TRBJ2-7	TGTGCCAGCAGCTTAGCGGTTAAGTGGGACAGATCTCCATCCTACGAGCAGTACTTC	CASSLAVKWDRSPSYEQYF
many	TRBV7-3	-	TRBJ2-7	TGTGCCAGCAGCCTGAATAGGGCGTCTACGGTCTACGAGCAGTACTTC	CASSLNRASTVYEQYF
many	TRBV20-1	TRBD1	TRBJ1-1	TGCAGTAACCCCAGGGGGCGGGGTGAAGCTTTCTTT	CSNPRGRGEAFF
many	TRBV24-1	-	TRBJ2-6	TGTGCCACCAGTACGGGACCGTACTCTGGGGCCAACGTCCTGACTTTC	CATSTGPYSGANVLTF
-	TRBV30	-	TRBJ1-1	TGTGCCTGGACCATCAGGGCGGGACGGGCTGAAGCTTTCTTT	CAWTIRAGRAEAFF
many	TRBV24-1	TRBD1	TRBJ2-7	TGTGCCACCAGTGACCGAGACAGGGTCCACGAGCAGTACTTC	CATSDRDRVHEQYF
many	TRBV9	TRBD2	TRBJ2-7	TGTGCCAGCAGCGTAGGGGGGACTAGCGGTACCTACGAGCAGTACTTC	CASSVGGTSGTYEQYF
many	TRBV12-5	TRBD1	TRBJ1-1	TGTGCTAGTGGTTTGGGACAGGGAAACACTGAAGCTTTCTTT	CASGLGQGNTEAFF
-	TRBV12-3/TRBV12-4	-	TRBJ1-1	TGTGCCAGCAGTCCCCGCGGGGGGATGGGCACTGAAGCTTTCTTT	CASSPRGGMGTEAFF
many	TRBV18	TRBD2	TRBJ2-5	TGTGCCAGCTCACCACAACTAGCGGGAGACGAGACCCAGTACTTC	CASSPQLAGDETQYF
many	TRBV11-2	-	TRBJ1-1	TGTGCCAGCAGCTTAAGTGGACAGAAGAACACTGAAGCTTTCTTT	CASSLSGQKNTEAFF
few	TRBV29-1	TRBD1	TRBJ1-2	TGCAGCGTTCGTACAGGGGGCCAGGGCTACACCTTC	CSVRTGGQGYTF
many	TRBV5-1	-	TRBJ2-7	TGCGCCAGCAGCTTCGGGGGTACCTACGAGCAGTACTTC	CASSFGGTYEQYF
-	TRBV18	-	TRBJ2-5	TGTGCCAGCTCACCGTATGACCAAGAGACCCAGTACTTC	CASSPYDQETQYF
-	TRBV12-3/TRBV12-4	-	TRBJ1-2	TGTGCCAGCAGTCCACAGGAGGCCTATGGCTACACCTTC	CASSPQEAYGYTF
-	TRBV7-2	TRBD2	TRBJ2-7	TGTGCCAGCAGCTTTGCTAGCGGGAGTGGTTACGAGCAGTACTTC	CASSFASGSGYEQYF
-	TRBV5-5	TRBD1	TRBJ2-5	TGTGCCAGCAGCTTGGCCCGGTTCCAGACAGGGCAAGAGAGCCAGTACTTC	CASSLARFQTGQESQYF
many	TRBV20-1	-	TRBJ1-1	TGCAGTGCTATGGGAGGTGGTCGGGGTGAAGCTTTCTTT	CSAMGGGRGEAFF
few	TRBV6-2/TRBV6-3	TRBD1	TRBJ1-1	TGTGCCAGCACCCGGACAGGGACTGAAGCTTTCTTT	CASTRTGTEAFF
many	TRBV6-1	-	TRBJ2-7	TGTGCCAGCAAGACCGCGGCTCTGGAGCAGTACTTC	CASKTAALEQYF
many	TRBV6-2/TRBV6-3	-	TRBJ2-7	TGTGCCAGCAGTTTTGTTGAGGGAACCTACGAGCAGTACTTC	CASSFVEGTYEQYF
many	TRBV20-1	-	TRBJ2-5	TGCAGTGCGAGTGCGGGGCTGTACCAAGAGACCCAGTACTTC	CSASAGLYQETQYF
many	TRBV9	TRBD1	TRBJ2-7	TGTGCCAGCAGCGTGACAGGGGGCGGGTACGAGCAGTACTTC	CASSVTGGGYEQYF
few	TRBV7-8	-	TRBJ2-7	TGTGCCAGCAGCTTATCTGTAGTAAAGAGCTCCTACGAGCAGTACTTC	CASSLSVVKSSYEQYF
many	TRBV11-2	-	TRBJ1-5	TGTGCCAGCAGCTTAGATTTGGGGGAAAGCAATCAGCCCCAGCATTTT	CASSLDLGESNQPQHF
many	TRBV20-1	-	TRBJ1-2	TGCAGTGCCGCTGACGAATACTATGGCTACACCTTC	CSAADEYYGYTF
many	TRBV6-1	-	TRBJ1-1	TGTGCCAGCAATGATGTGGGTGGCGAAGCTTTCTTT	CASNDVGGEAFF
many	TRBV7-6	-	TRBJ1-1	TGTGCCAGCAGCTTATATCGGAGTTCGAACACTGAAGCTTTCTTT	CASSLYRSSNTEAFF
many	TRBV19	TRBD2	TRBJ2-7	TGTGCCAGTAGTGTTAGCGGGACGAACGAGCAGTACTTC	CASSVSGTNEQYF
-	TRBV15	TRBD2	TRBJ2-7	TGTGCCACCAGCAGGCCAGCGGGAGAGAATCCTTACGAGCAGTACTTC	CATSRPAGENPYEQYF
many	TRBV29-1	-	TRBJ1-1	TGCAGCGTTCTGACACCCGGCACTGAAGCTTTCTTT	CSVLTPGTEAFF
-	TRBV7-2	TRBD2	TRBJ2-5	TGTGCCAGCAGCCCATGGACTAGCGGGACCCAAGAGACCCAGTACTTC	CASSPWTSGTQETQYF
-	TRBV12-3/TRBV12-4	-	TRBJ1-1	TGTGCCAGCAGCCGCCATCTCACCGGGGACATGAACACTGAAGCTTTCTTT	CASSRHLTGDMNTEAFF
many	TRBV5-1	-	TRBJ1-5	TGCGCCAGCAGCTTGGAAGGGTTGGGGGGCGACCAGCCCCAGCATTTT	CASSLEGLGGDQPQHF
-	TRBV6-2/TRBV6-3	-	TRBJ1-5	TGTGCCAGCACCGACCAAAATCAGCCCCAGCATTTT	CASTDQNQPQHF